These 26 T cell receptor beta chains came from one sample sequenced in a study of beta chain features in type 1 diabetes. Antigen specificity for these receptors is unknown. Study-wide results and limits: In all four CD4+ subsets, TCRB CDR3 length was significantly, moderately reduced in type 1 diabetes.

Sequencing targeted expressed TCRB transcripts, as all isolated RNA had been reverse transcribed. Repertoires were generated with immunoSEQ multiplex PCR, while TCRdb's copy carries only in-frame clones and drops some. The sample includes hundreds of thousands of clones, roughly 13% of them seen just once. Sequencing was done on a sample of naive CD4+ T cells from blood. These TCRs come from a man younger than 35 with type 1 diabetes.

The chain recombines TRBV13 with TRBJ2-5; either TRBD1 or TRBD2 may supply D (6 bases each). Trimming cost V 4 bases and J 5 bases, with 17 bases left between them. CDR1 and CDR2 from the germline V gene are PRHDT and FYEKMQ (reference sequence). The CDR3 length is 15 residues. The CDR3, as DNA: TGTGCCAGCAGCTACTTTGGAGGGGGTGTGGAGACCCAGTACTTC. As protein: CASSYFGGGVETQYF.

V is TRBV4-2 and J is TRBJ2-7; possible D gene TRBD2, 6 bases. CDR1 is LGHNA and CDR2 is YNFKEQ in the germline V gene. V lost 0 bases to trimming and J lost 2 bases, with 11 bases between them. The CDR3 is 15 residues long. The CDR3 protein is CASSQDVGGAYEQYF. CDR3 nucleotides: TGTGCCAGCAGCCAAGATGTGGGAGGAGCCTACGAGCAGTACTTC.

This clone has only a few counts. This sequence joins TRBV4-1 and TRBJ2-5; 8 bases are a match to TRBD1. CDR1 and CDR2 from the germline V gene are MGHRA and YSYEKL. This CDR3 contains 15 residues. After removal of 0 bases from V and 5 bases from J, the junction contained 5 bases not matched to a gene. The CDR3 loop reads CASSQDNRGEETQYF. CDR3 bases: TGCGCCAGCAGCCAAGATAACAGGGGGGAGGAGACCCAGTACTTC.

The gene calls are TRBV7-6 and TRBJ2-7, with 8 bases lining up with TRBD1. This CDR3 is built from 15 residues. Trimming took 5 bases from V and 7 from J; bases not matched to a gene: 13. CDR1 is SGHVS, CDR2 FNYEAQ, per germline. For the CDR3, the DNA is TGTGCCAGCAGCCCCCTGACAGGGGCCCCAATGGAGCAGTACTTC. The encoded protein is CASSPLTGAPMEQYF.

Comment on this clone: Mismatch with germline at one junction end may stem from a read error. The chain combines TRBV7-7 with TRBJ2-5, with a possible D match to TRBD1 (7 bases). The CDR3 loop spans 15 amino acids. Germline lookup yields CDR1 SSHAT and CDR2 FNYEAQ (reference sequence). In DNA form, the CDR3 reads TGTGCTAGCAGCTTAGGAGGGACAGCCCAAGAGACCCAGTACTTC. Its translation: CASSLGGTAQETQYF.

This clone was seen more than once but under ten times. J is TRBJ1-2 and V is TRBV29-1; D is ambiguous. Germline assignment: CDR1 SQVTM and CDR2 ANQGSEA. There are 12 residues in the CDR3. V was shortened by 4 bases and J by 0 bases, with 6 bases between the two germline ends. The CDR3: CSVAGTNYGYTF. DNA of the CDR3: TGCAGCGTTGCTGGGACTAACTATGGCTACACCTTC.

The gene calls are TRBV5-1 and TRBJ2-1; 9 nucleotides agree with TRBD2. The CDR3 is made up of 16 amino acids. The V and J ends lost 7 bases and 4 bases, in that order; junction bases with no gene match: 12. The germline V gene has CDR1 SGHRS and CDR2 YFSETQ. As DNA, the CDR3 is TGCGCCAGCCAACCAGGTGGTACTAGCGGGTACAATGAGCAGTTCTTC. It specifies CASQPGGTSGYNEQFF.

This clone has just a few counts. The rearrangement links TRBV2 to TRBJ2-6, with no clear D. This CDR3 is 16 amino acids long. Germline CDR1 reads SNHLY; CDR2 reads FYNNEI. V was pared by 2 bases and J by 0 bases, with 8 bases between. CDR3 protein: CASSEFGFSGANVLTF. As DNA, the CDR3 is TGTGCCAGCAGTGAATTTGGGTTCTCTGGGGCCAACGTCCTGACTTTC.

This clone was seen a handful of times. The rearrangement links TRBV14 to TRBJ2-7; 9 positions agree with TRBD2. Germline loops: CDR1 SGHDN, CDR2 FVKESK. V dropped 5 bases and J dropped 7; count of bases not matched to a gene: 12. The CDR3 is made up of 15 amino acids. CDR3 protein: CASSVSGGGAEEQYF. The CDR3 nucleotides are TGTGCCAGCAGCGTGAGTGGCGGGGGGGCCGAGGAGCAGTACTTC. Together with reference TRBV14 and TRBJ2-7, the CDR3 gives the full variable domain: EAGVTQFPSHSVIEKGQTVTLRCDPISGHDNLYWYRRVMGKEIKFLLHFVKESKQDESGMPNNRFLAERTGGTYSTLKVQPAELEDSGVYFCASSVSGGGAEEQYFGPGTRLTVT.

In this sample, this clone turned up a few times. The rearrangement links TRBV28 to TRBJ1-1; a weak D match, TRBD1 (5 bases). V was shortened by 5 bases and J by 10 bases, with 20 bases between the two germline ends. The CDR3 spans 14 residues. CDR1 is MDHEN and CDR2 is SYDVKM in the germline V gene. The CDR3 loop reads CASSLLRGGSRAFF. In DNA, the CDR3 is TGTGCCAGCAGTCTCCTTCGCGGGGGTTCTCGAGCTTTCTTT.

This clone was detected a few times. V usage is TRBV10-3 and J usage is TRBJ1-1, with D perhaps TRBD1 (6 bases). The CDR3 has 15 amino acids. Germline lookup yields CDR1 ENHRY and CDR2 SYGVKD. V was clipped by 0 bases and J by 1 base, with 9 bases between them. CDR3 protein: CAISESPGANTEAFF. The CDR3 DNA follows: TGTGCCATCAGTGAGTCGCCAGGGGCGAACACTGAAGCTTTCTTT.

This chain joins TRBV7-2 and TRBJ2-1; 10 nucleotides match TRBD1. The CDR3 length is 14 residues. V lost 5 bases, J lost 6 bases, and 4 bases stayed unmatched. Germline V CDR1 and CDR2: SGHTA, FQGNSA. The CDR3 sequence is CASSPGQGFNEQFF. The CDR3 DNA reads as TGTGCCAGCAGCCCGGGACAGGGGTTCAATGAGCAGTTCTTC.

V usage is TRBV5-4 and J usage is TRBJ1-1, with D uncertain. Germline V gene sequence: CDR1 SGHNT, CDR2 YYREEE (reference sequence). V dropped 2 bases and J dropped 1 base, with 6 bases sitting between them. This CDR3 has 13 residues. The CDR3: CASSFVGNTEAFF. For the CDR3, the DNA is TGTGCCAGCAGCTTTGTCGGGAACACTGAAGCTTTCTTT.

This clone has more than one count but fewer than ten. In DNA, the CDR3 is TGCGCCAGCAGCTTGACTAGCGGGGGATTCACAGATACGCAGTATTTT. It translates to CASSLTSGGFTDTQYF. The rearrangement joins TRBV5-1 to TRBJ2-3, with 11 bases that match TRBD2. The germline gives CDR1 SGHRS, CDR2 YFSETQ. Trimming took 1 base from V and 2 from J; bases not matched to a gene: 3. This CDR3 is 16 amino acids long.

This clone was detected only a few times. V gene TRBV4-2 combines with J gene TRBJ2-1, with a weak D call TRBD2 (6 bases). Trimming cost V 4 bases and J 4 bases, with 14 bases left between them. Germline V gives CDR1 LGHNA, CDR2 YNFKEQ. This CDR3 region has 15 residues. For the CDR3, the DNA is TGTGCCAGCAGCCGCCGCCGGGACTCATACAATGAGCAGTTCTTC. It yields the protein CASSRRRDSYNEQFF.

This clone was seen a few times. This sequence joins TRBV6-5 and TRBJ1-2; tentative D call: TRBD1 (5 bases). V was clipped by 0 bases and J by 1 base, with 9 bases between them. This CDR3 has 15 residues. CDR1 and CDR2 (germline): MNHEY, SVGAGI. The CDR3 nucleotides are TGTGCCAGCAGTTACTCCGCAGGGAGTAACTATGGCTACACCTTC. It yields the protein CASSYSAGSNYGYTF.

J is TRBJ1-1 and V is TRBV11-2, with D unresolved. The germline V gene encodes CDR1 SGHAT and CDR2 FQNNGV. V lost 2 bases and J 4 bases, leaving 5 bases between the germline ends. CDR3 size: 12 residues. CDR3 sequence reads: CASSLPGTEAFF. The CDR3 region has the DNA TGTGCCAGCAGCTTACCGGGCACTGAAGCTTTCTTT.

The sample holds a few counts of this clone. The genes are TRBV7-9 and TRBJ2-7, with D unclear. CDR1 is SEHNR and CDR2 is FQNEAQ in the germline V gene (reference sequence). The ends were cut back, 8 bases at V and 1 base at J, with 6 bases in the middle. The CDR3 is 11 amino acids. CDR3: CASQESYEQYF. In nucleotides, the CDR3 is TGTGCCAGCCAGGAGTCCTACGAGCAGTACTTC.

This clone came up a few times. The chain joins TRBV11-1 to TRBJ2-5; D unresolved. V was cut by 3 bases and J by 4 bases, with 6 bases left in between. The length of the CDR3 is 12 residues. In germline, CDR1 is SGHAT, CDR2 FQDESV (reference sequence). DNA of the CDR3: TGTGCCAGCAGCTTCAACCGAGAGACCCAGTACTTC. Translated, it gives CASSFNRETQYF.

This clone was observed a few times. V is TRBV7-2 and J is TRBJ1-5; 7 bases are a match to TRBD1. Germline CDR1 is SGHTA and CDR2 is FQGNSA. V lost 3 bases, J lost 2 bases, and 1 base stayed unmatched. This CDR3 region has 14 residues. The CDR3: CASSFGTGNQPQHF. As DNA, the CDR3 is TGTGCCAGCAGCTTCGGGACAGGCAATCAGCCCCAGCATTTT.

The V gene is TRBV23-1, the J gene TRBJ2-2; D assignment may be TRBD1 or TRBD2 (6 bases each). TRBV23-1 is noted as an ORF with a role that remains uncertain. V lost 2 bases and J 0 bases, leaving 13 bases between the germline ends. The CDR3 extends over 17 amino acids. The CDR3 is CASSQGGGGANTGELFF. The CDR3, as DNA: TGCGCCAGCAGTCAAGGTGGAGGGGGAGCGAACACCGGGGAGCTGTTTTTT.

This rearrangement joins TRBV7-2 to TRBJ2-7; D may be TRBD1 or TRBD2 (5 bases each). The CDR3 sequence is 16 residues long. Germline CDR1 reads SGHTA; CDR2 reads FQGNSA. The ends were cut back, 2 bases at V and 5 bases at J, with 19 bases in the middle. In DNA, the CDR3 is TGTGCCAGCAGCTTAAAGGGCAGGGAGTTCGTAGACGAGCAGTACTTC. Its translation is CASSLKGREFVDEQYF.

The chain recombines TRBV15 with TRBJ1-4, with D perhaps TRBD1 (5 bases). Germline assignment: CDR1 LNHNV and CDR2 YYDKDF (reference sequence). The CDR3 is made up of 14 amino acids. Between the trimmed V and J ends, which lost 1 base and 11 bases, there was a span of 14 bases. CDR3 residues: CATSRVGATDKLFF. The CDR3 nucleotides read TGTGCCACCAGCAGAGTTGGGGCCACTGACAAACTGTTTTTT.

As for this clone: This CDR3 is also generated by other DNA sequences in the sample. V and J are TRBV29-1 and TRBJ1-1; D gene uncertain. This CDR3 comprises 13 residues. Germline-derived CDR1 and CDR2 are SQVTM and ANQGSEA. Trimming removed 1 base from V and 4 bases from J, with 10 bases in between. Here the CDR3 DNA reads TGCAGCGTTGAAGGGGTCGGTGGCACTGAAGCTTTCTTT. This codes for CSVEGVGGTEAFF.

Only a few counts were recorded for this clone. This sequence joins TRBV7-6 and TRBJ2-3, with 10 nucleotides matching TRBD2. The CDR3 runs 17 residues. The junction had 10 bases not matched to a gene; V was cut back by 3 bases and J by 4 bases. Germline lookup yields CDR1 SGHVS and CDR2 FNYEAQ. The CDR3 DNA sequence: TGTGCCAGCAGCTTTAGACTAGCGGGTGAATCGGCAGATACGCAGTATTTT. It codes for CASSFRLAGESADTQYF. Supplemented by reference TRBV7-6 and TRBJ2-3, the full variable domain reads GAGVSQSPRYKVTKRGQDVALRCDPISGHVSLYWYRQALGQGPEFLTYFNYEAQQDKSGLPNDRFSAERPEGSISTLTIQRTEQRDSAMYRCASSFRLAGESADTQYFGPGTRLTVL.

The chain links TRBV7-2 to TRBJ2-3; D is tentatively TRBD1 or TRBD2 (7 bases each). The CDR3 has 16 residues. CDR1 and CDR2 (germline): SGHTA, FQGNSA. V lost 5 bases and J lost 2, with 17 bases in between. CDR3 residues: CASSLRGTVITDTQYF. CDR3 nucleotide sequence: TGTGCCAGCAGCCTGCGGGGGACAGTTATCACAGATACGCAGTATTTT.